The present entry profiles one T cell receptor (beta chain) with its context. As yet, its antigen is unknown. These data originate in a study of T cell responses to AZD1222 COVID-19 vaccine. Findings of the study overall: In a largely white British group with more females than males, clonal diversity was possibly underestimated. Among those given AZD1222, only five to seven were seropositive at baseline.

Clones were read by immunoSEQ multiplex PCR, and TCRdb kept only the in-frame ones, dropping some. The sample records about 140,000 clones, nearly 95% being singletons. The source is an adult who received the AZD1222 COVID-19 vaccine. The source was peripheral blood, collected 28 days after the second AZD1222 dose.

The CDR3 region has the DNA TGTGCCACCCGGCTCAGAAATAGCAATCAGCCCCAGCATTTT. It codes for CATRLRNSNQPQHF. The chain has TRBV6-5 and TRBJ1-5; no firm D call. This CDR3 region has 14 residues. V dropped 10 bases and J dropped 0 bases, with 13 bases sitting between them. Germline CDR1 reads MNHEY; CDR2 reads SVGAGI.